This T cell receptor beta chain was recorded in a study of blood T cell repertoires in COVID-19. Overall study context: Researchers got acute and convalescent COVID-19 samples from the United States, Italy and Spain. Nucleic acid was either cDNA or gDNA, and it came from T cells, B-cell-depleted T cells, or PBMCs.

In the authors' methods: Reference gene primer amplification gave estimated nucleated cell counts. The protocol was immunoSEQ multiplex PCR, while the TCRdb copy is restricted to in-frame clones and leaves out a portion. V and J calls and clone size are given by that table; D and trimming were obtained from the DNA. The table lists roughly 82,000 clones, approximately 82% of them singletons. With V trimmed by 0 bases and J by 4 bases, 13 bases remained unmatched. Per germline, CDR1 SGHRS and CDR2 YFSETQ. The CDR3 length is 19 residues. The sequence derives from a woman aged 55-70 years with acute or convalescent COVID-19. The V call is TRBV5-1, the J call TRBJ2-3; TRBD2 agrees at 11 bases. The sequencing sample was made of peripheral blood. The CDR3 bases are TGCGCCAGCAGCTTGGTAGCGGGAGGGCCCTCGAATGTTCCAGATACGCAGTATTTT. Its translation is CASSLVAGGPSNVPDTQYF. Variable domain in full (rest from reference TRBV5-1 and TRBJ2-3): KAGVTQTPRYLIKTRGQQVTLSCSPISGHRSVSWYQQTPGQGLQFLFEYFSETQRNKGNFPGRFSGRQFSNSRSEMNVSTLELGDSALYLCASSLVAGGPSNVPDTQYFGPGTRLTVL.